This T cell receptor (beta chain) originates from a study of T cell changes during pregnancy in multiple sclerosis. Here immunoSEQ multiplex PCR was the method, and the copy in TCRdb shows in-frame clones only, minus some. Of about 64,000 clones in the sample, around 96% were seen once. V trimming: 3 bases; J trimming: 4 bases; junction bases outside the gene matches: 11. Germline V gene lookup returns CDR1 SGHRS and CDR2 YFSETQ. This CDR3 is 17 amino acids long. The sample holds one count of this clone. This chain connects TRBV5-1 to TRBJ2-1; 9 bases align to TRBD1. Sequenced here: CD8+ T cells from peripheral blood mononuclear cells, sampled after pregnancy. The sequence was obtained from a female donor with multiple sclerosis, enrolled in a pregnancy study. The CDR3 sequence: CASSSHQTGQGYNEQFF. The CDR3 DNA follows: TGCGCCAGCAGCTCCCACCAGACGGGACAGGGATACAATGAGCAGTTCTTC.